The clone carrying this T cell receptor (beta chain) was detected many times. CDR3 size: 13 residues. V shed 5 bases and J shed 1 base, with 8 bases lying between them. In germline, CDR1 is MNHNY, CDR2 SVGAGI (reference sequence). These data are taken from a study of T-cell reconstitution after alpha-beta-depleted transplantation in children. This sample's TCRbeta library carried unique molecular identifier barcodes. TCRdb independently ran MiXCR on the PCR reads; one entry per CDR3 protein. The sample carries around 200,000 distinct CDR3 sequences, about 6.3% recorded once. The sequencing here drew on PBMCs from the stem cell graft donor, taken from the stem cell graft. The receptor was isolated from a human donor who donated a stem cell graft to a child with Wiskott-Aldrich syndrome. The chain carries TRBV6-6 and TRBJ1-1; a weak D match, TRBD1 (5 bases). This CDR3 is CASSNGGNTEAFF. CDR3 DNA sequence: TGTGCCAGCAGTAACGGGGGGAACACTGAAGCTTTCTTT.